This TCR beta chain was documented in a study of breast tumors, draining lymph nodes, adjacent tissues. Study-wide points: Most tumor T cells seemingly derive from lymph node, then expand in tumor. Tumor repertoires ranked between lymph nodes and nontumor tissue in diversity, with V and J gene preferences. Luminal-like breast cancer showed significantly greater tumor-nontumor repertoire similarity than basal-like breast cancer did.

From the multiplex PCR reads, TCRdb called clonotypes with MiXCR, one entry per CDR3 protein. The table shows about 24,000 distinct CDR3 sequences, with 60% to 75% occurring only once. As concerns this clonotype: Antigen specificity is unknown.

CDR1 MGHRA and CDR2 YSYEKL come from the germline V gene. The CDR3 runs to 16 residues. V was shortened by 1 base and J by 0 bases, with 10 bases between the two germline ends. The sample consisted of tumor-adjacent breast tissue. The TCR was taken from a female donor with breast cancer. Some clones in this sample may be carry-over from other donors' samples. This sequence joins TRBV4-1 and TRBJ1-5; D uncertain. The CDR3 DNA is TGCGCCAGCAGCCAAGGACTAGAGTATAGCAATCAGCCCCAGCATTTT. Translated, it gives CASSQGLEYSNQPQHF.